What follows are 4 T cell receptor beta chains derived from one specimen sequenced in a study of T cells in narcolepsy. The table came from immunoSEQ multiplex PCR; TCRdb's copy has only in-frame clones and leaves some out. The table lists about 33,000 clones, 75% to 90% of them singletons. The sequenced sample was CD45RA- memory CD4+ T cells from PBMCs. The receptors here all came from a human donor with narcolepsy.

As for this clone: At one boundary the junction diverges from the germline segment, which might be a read error. This specimen includes other DNA sequences encoding the same CDR3. The chain recombines TRBV7-9 with TRBJ1-4; D is possibly TRBD1 (5 bases). Germline loops: CDR1 SEHNR, CDR2 FQNEAQ (reference sequence). The CDR3 covers 15 residues. CDR3 nucleotide sequence: TGCGCCAGCAGCAGCAACCAGGGAGCTAATGAAAAACTGTTTTTT. The encoded protein is CASSSNQGANEKLFF.

This sequence joins TRBV28 and TRBJ2-1, with D uncertain. This CDR3 is 12 amino acids long. From germline, CDR1 is MDHEN and CDR2 SYDVKM. The ends were cut back, 6 bases at V and 9 bases at J, with 12 bases in the middle. CDR3 residues: CASSPWGLEQFF. CDR3 in DNA: TGTGCCAGCAGCCCCTGGGGTCTTGAGCAGTTCTTC.

The rearrangement joins TRBV6-1 to TRBJ1-5; no definite D call. V dropped 6 bases and J dropped 4 bases, with 16 bases sitting between them. CDR3 length equals 15 residues. Germline CDR1 MNHNS, CDR2 SASEGT. The DNA of the CDR3 is TGTGCCAGCAGCCGGAGTCCGGGAGCAAATCAGCCCCAGCATTTT. This sequence encodes CASSRSPGANQPQHF.

J is TRBJ2-5 and V is TRBV14; possible D gene TRBD1, 6 bases. Germline assignment: CDR1 SGHDN and CDR2 FVKESK. CDR3 length: 15 residues. Trimming removed 5 bases at V and 4 bases at J, with 17 bases between. CDR3 sequence (DNA): TGTGCCAGCAGCACACAGGGCGTCAGGCGAGAGACCCAGTACTTC. Translating gives CASSTQGVRRETQYF. Drawing the rest from reference TRBV14 and TRBJ2-5, the complete variable domain is EAGVTQFPSHSVIEKGQTVTLRCDPISGHDNLYWYRRVMGKEIKFLLHFVKESKQDESGMPNNRFLAERTGGTYSTLKVQPAELEDSGVYFCASSTQGVRRETQYFGPGTRLLVL.